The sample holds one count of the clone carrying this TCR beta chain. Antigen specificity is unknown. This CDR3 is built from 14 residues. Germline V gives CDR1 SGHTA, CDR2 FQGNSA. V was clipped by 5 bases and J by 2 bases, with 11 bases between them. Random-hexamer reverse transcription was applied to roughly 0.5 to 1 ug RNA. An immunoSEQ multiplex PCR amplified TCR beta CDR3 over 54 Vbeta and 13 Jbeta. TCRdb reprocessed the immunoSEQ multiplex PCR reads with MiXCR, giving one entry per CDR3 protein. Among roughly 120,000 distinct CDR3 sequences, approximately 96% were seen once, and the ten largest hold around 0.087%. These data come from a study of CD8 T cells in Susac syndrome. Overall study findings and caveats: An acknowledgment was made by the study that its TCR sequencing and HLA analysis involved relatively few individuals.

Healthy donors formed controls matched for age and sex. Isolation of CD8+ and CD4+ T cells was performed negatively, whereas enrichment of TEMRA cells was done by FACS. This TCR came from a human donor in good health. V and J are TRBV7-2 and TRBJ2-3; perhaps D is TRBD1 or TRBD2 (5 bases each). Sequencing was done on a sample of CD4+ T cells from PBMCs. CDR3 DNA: TGTGCCAGCAGCCCCGGGGACCACACAGATACGCAGTATTTT. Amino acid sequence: CASSPGDHTDTQYF.